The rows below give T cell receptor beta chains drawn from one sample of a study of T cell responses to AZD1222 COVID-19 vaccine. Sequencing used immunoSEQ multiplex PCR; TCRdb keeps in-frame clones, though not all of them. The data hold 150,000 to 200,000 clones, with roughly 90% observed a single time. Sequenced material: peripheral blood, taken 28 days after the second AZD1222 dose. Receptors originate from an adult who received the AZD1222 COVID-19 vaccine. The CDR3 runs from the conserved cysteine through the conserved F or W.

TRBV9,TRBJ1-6,CASSPRTVPTSPLHF
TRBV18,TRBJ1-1,CASSSMNTEAFF
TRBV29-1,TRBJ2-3,CSVEERRTDTQYF
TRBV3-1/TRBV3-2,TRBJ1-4,CASSQSPGRTLLFF
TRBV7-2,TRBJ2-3,CASSLGLTTIADTQYF
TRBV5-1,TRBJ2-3,CASRDQASTDTQYF
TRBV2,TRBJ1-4,CASSAPFATNEKLFF
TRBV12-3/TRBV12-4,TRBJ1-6,CASSSGQRSPLHF
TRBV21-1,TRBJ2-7,CASSKDRRGPDEQYF
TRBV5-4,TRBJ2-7,CASSPGQGFYEQYF
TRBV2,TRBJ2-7,CASSERQQYEQYF
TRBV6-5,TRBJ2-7,CASSSPAGGLYEQYF
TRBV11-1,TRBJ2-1,CASSLGWRGALGEQFF
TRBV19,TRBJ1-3,CASSMARGAGNTIYF
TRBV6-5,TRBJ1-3,CASSYSGSGSGNTIYF
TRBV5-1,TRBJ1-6,CASSLGQGGSYNSPLHF
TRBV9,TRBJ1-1,CASSEGRGGNTEAFF
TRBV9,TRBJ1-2,CASSVGLGLSYGYTF
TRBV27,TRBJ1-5,CASSFGAAGRGQPQHF
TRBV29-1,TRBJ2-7,CNPKELGTGFPYEQYF
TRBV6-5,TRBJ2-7,CATPSRGPPYEQYF
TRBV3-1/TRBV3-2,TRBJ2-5,CASSQSSETQYF
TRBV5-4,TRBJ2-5,CASSRKPQETQYF
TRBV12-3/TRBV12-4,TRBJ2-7,CASSRNAGSEQYF
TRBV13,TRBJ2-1,CASSLNRGDEQFF
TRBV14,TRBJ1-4,CASSPSWVRDEKLFF
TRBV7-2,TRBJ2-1,CASSLVEGTEQFF
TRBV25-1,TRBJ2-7,CASSSMVREQYF
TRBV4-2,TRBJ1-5,CASSQGGRGNQPQHF
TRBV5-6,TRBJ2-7,CASSPGQGFYEQYF
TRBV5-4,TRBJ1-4,CASSRDRTNEKLFF
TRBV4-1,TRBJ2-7,CASSQGGDRVTYEQYF
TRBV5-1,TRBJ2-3,CASRTGGEVGTQYF
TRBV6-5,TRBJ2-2,CASSYPSGQDTGELFF
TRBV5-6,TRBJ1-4,CASSLGRDRDRTNEKLFF
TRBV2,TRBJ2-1,CASTRGSYNEQFF
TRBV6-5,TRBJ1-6,CATTRDRASPLHF
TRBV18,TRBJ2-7,CASSLVSTGASSYEQYF
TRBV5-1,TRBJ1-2,CASSLGLQGVGDGYTF
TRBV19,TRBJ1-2,CASSDRDGYGYTF